This TCR beta chain originates from a study of identifying expanded T cells in peripheral blood. Profiling relied on immunoSEQ multiplex PCR, and the TCRdb table lists in-frame clones only, not all of them. The sample records about 100,000 clones, roughly 90% being singletons. To note about this clone: What it recognizes is unknown.

J lost 6 bases, V lost 0 bases, and 11 bases had no gene match. CDR1 is SGHNT, CDR2 YYREEE, per germline (reference sequence). The CDR3 runs 16 residues. The study's findings and limits: Across healthy donors, higher total template counts meant significantly greater roughly two-week count variance.

The origin of this receptor is a person aged 18 to 75 in good health. The sample consisted of blood. The chain couples TRBV5-4 to TRBJ1-2; 7 bases map to TRBD1. The CDR3 region is CASSLEVQGTENGYTF. CDR3 bases: TGTGCCAGCAGCTTGGAAGTACAGGGGACAGAAAATGGCTACACCTTC.